This TCR beta chain was sequenced for a study of T-cell memory formation after mild COVID-19. General study points: Clones shrinking between day 15 and 85 showed a balanced CD4/CD8 split, and those that grew later tilted toward CD4+. Pre-infection memory contained some responding clones, which suggested that cross-reactive memory had joined.

About this clonotype itself: Its antigen is undetermined.

Using constant-segment primers, 5'RACE produced TCR alpha and TCR beta cDNA libraries carrying sample barcodes and UMIs. TCRdb redid the calling of the 5' RACE reads with MiXCR, one entry per CDR3 protein. Of 470,000 or so distinct CDR3 sequences listed, about 19% were seen once; the top ten hold about 8.8%. CDR3 length: 17 residues. With V trimmed by 6 bases and J by 7 bases, 14 bases remained unmatched. Per germline, CDR1 KGHSH and CDR2 LQKENI. The chain carries TRBV18 and TRBJ2-1; 11 bases map to TRBD2. The sequence was obtained from an adult woman who had mild COVID-19 (a few samples of this study predate the infection). Cell type and time point are not known. Sample: PBMCs or a T cell subset sorted from them (not recorded which). The CDR3 loop reads CASSPKISGRAANEQFF. CDR3 DNA sequence: TGTGCCAGCTCCCCAAAGATTAGCGGGAGGGCCGCGAATGAGCAGTTCTTC.